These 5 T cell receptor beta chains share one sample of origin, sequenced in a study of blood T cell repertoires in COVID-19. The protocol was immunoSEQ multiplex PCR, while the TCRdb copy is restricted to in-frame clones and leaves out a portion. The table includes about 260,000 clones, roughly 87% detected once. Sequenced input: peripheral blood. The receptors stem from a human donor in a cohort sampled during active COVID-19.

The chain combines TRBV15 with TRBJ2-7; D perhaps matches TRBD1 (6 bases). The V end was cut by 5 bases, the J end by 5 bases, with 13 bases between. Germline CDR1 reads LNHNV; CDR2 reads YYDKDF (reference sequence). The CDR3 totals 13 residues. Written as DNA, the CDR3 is TGTGCCACCAGCCACGACAGGTTTCACGAGCAGTACTTC. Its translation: CATSHDRFHEQYF. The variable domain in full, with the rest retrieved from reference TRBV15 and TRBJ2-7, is DAMVIQNPRYQVTQFGKPVTLSCSQTLNHNVMYWYQQKSSQAPKLLFHYYDKDFNNEADTPDNFQSRRPNTSFCFLDIRSPGLGDTAMYLCATSHDRFHEQYFGPGTRLTVT.

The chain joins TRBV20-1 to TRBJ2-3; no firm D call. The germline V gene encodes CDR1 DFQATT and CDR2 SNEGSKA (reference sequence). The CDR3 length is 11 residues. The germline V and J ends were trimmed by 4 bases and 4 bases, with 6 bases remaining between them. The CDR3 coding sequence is TGCAGTGCTACCTTAGCAGATACGCAGTATTTT. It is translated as CSATLADTQYF.

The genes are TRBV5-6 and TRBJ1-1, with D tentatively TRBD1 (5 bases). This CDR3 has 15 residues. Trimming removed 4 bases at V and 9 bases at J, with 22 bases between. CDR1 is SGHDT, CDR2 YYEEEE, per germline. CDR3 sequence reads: CASSPRSGFNVQAFF. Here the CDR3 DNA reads TGTGCCAGCAGCCCTCGCTCAGGGTTTAACGTACAAGCTTTCTTT.

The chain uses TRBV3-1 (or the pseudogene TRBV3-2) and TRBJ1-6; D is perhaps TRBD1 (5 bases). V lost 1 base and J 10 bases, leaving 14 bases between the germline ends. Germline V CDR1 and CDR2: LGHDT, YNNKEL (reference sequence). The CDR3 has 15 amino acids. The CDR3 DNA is TGTGCCAGCAGCCAAGTAAGGTCAGGGCAATCACCCCTCCACTTT. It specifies CASSQVRSGQSPLHF.

CDR3 DNA sequence: TGTGCCAGCAGTGAGGCGGGAACTAGCACAGATACGCAGTATTTT. Translated: CASSEAGTSTDTQYF. The V gene is TRBV2, the J gene TRBJ2-3; D is perhaps TRBD2 (6 bases). Germline V gene lookup returns CDR1 SNHLY and CDR2 FYNNEI. The CDR3 spans 15 residues. V lost 3 bases and J 0 bases, leaving 10 bases between the germline ends.